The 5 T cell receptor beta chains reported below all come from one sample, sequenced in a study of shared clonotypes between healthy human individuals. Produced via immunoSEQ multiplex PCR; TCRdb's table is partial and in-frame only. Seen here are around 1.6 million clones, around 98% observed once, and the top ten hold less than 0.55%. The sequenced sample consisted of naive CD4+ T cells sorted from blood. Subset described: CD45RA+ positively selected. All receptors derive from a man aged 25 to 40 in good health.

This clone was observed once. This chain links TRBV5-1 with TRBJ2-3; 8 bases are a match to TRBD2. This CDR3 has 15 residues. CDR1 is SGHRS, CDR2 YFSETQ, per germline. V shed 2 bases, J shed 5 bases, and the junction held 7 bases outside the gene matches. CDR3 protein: CASSFVAGGGDTQYF. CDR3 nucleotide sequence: TGCGCCAGCAGCTTTGTGGCGGGAGGAGGAGATACGCAGTATTTT. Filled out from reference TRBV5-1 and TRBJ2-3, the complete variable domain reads KAGVTQTPRYLIKTRGQQVTLSCSPISGHRSVSWYQQTPGQGLQFLFEYFSETQRNKGNFPGRFSGRQFSNSRSEMNVSTLELGDSALYLCASSFVAGGGDTQYFGPGTRLTVL.

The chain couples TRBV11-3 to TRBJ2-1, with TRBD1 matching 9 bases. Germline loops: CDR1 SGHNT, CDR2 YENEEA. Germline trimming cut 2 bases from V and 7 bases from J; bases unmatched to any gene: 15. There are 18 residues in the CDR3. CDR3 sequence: CASSLKFPPGQGSNEQFF. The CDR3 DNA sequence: TGTGCCAGCAGCTTAAAGTTCCCACCGGGACAGGGTAGTAATGAGCAGTTCTTC.

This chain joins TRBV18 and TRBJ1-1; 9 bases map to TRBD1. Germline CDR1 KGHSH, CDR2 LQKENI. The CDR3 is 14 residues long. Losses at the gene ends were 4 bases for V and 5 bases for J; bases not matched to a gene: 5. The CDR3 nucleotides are TGTGCCAGCTCACGAGACAGGGGGAGGACTGAAGCTTTCTTT. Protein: CASSRDRGRTEAFF. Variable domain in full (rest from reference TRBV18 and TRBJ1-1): NAGVMQNPRHLVRRRGQEARLRCSPMKGHSHVYWYRQLPEEGLKFMVYLQKENIIDESGMPKERFSAEFPKEGPSILRIQQVVRGDSAAYFCASSRDRGRTEAFFGQGTRLTVV.

The CDR3 DNA sequence: TGTGCCAGCAGGACAGGGCATAGCTCCTACAATGAGCAGTTCTTC. Amino acid sequence: CASRTGHSSYNEQFF. The chain uses TRBV7-8 and TRBJ2-1, with 7 bases fitting TRBD1. Germline values: CDR1 SGHVS, CDR2 FQNEAQ. V lost 6 bases and J lost 0; bases outside the gene matches: 5. This CDR3 is 15 amino acids long.

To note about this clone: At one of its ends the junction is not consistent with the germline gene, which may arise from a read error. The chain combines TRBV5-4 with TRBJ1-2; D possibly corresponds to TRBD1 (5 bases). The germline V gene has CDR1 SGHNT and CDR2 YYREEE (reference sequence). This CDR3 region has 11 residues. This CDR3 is CASSGDGFLSF. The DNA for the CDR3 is TGTGCCAGCAGCGGGGACGGATTTCTCTCCTTC. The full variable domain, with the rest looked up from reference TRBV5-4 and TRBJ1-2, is ETGVTQSPTHLIKTRGQQVTLRCSSQSGHNTVSWYQQALGQGPQFIFQYYREEENGRGNFPPRFSGLQFPNYSSELNVNALELDDSALYLCASSGDGFLSFGSGTRLTVV.